These 7 T cell receptor beta chains were sequenced from one sample in a study of blood T cell repertoires in COVID-19. Clones were sequenced by immunoSEQ multiplex PCR, and TCRdb holds only the in-frame ones, with some missing. Among more than 95,000 clones, about three quarters were seen once, and the ten largest hold approximately 19%. Material for sequencing was peripheral blood. All receptors come from a woman aged 70 to 79 with acute or convalescent COVID-19.

The V gene is TRBV18, the J gene TRBJ1-6; 7 positions match TRBD1. This CDR3 is 15 amino acids long. J lost 7 bases, V lost 6 bases, and 9 bases had no gene match. Germline V gene data show CDR1 as KGHSH and CDR2 as LQKENI. CDR3 nucleotide sequence: TGTGCCAGCTCGATCGGACAGGCGCAGAATTCACCCCTCCACTTT. Its protein product is CASSIGQAQNSPLHF.

V and J are TRBV6-2 or TRBV6-3 and TRBJ1-5; D may be TRBD1 (6 bases). Germline V gene data show CDR1 as MNHEY and CDR2 as SVGEGT. The length of the CDR3 is 14 residues. V was shortened by 5 bases and J by 4 bases, with 12 bases between the two germline ends. CDR3 protein: CASSRTDLNQPQHF. CDR3 in DNA: TGTGCCAGCAGTCGGACAGATTTAAATCAGCCCCAGCATTTT.

The V gene is TRBV27, the J gene TRBJ2-7; 7 nucleotides agree with TRBD1. The CDR3 contains 14 residues. Looked up from germline, CDR1 is MNHEY and CDR2 is SMNVEV (reference sequence). The J segment lost 9 bases and the V segment lost 2 bases, leaving 10 bases of the junction unmatched. This CDR3 is CASSLARTGGRQYF. The CDR3 DNA reads as TGTGCCAGCAGTTTAGCTAGGACAGGTGGCAGGCAGTACTTC.

This clone was seen a few times. The gene calls are TRBV20-1 and TRBJ1-1; D is uncertain. The V end was cut by 6 bases, the J end by 1 base, with 6 bases between. This CDR3 comprises 11 residues. Germline V gene data show CDR1 as DFQATT and CDR2 as SNEGSKA (reference sequence). The CDR3 nucleotides read TGCAGTGCGGTCGGGAACACTGAAGCTTTCTTT. It specifies CSAVGNTEAFF.

CDR3 amino acids: CASSQVQGLSYEQYF. Here the CDR3 DNA reads TGTGCCAGCAGCCAAGTTCAGGGTTTGAGCTACGAGCAGTACTTC. The rearrangement uses TRBV14 and TRBJ2-7, with D perhaps matching TRBD1 (5 bases). The germline gives CDR1 SGHDN, CDR2 FVKESK. V lost 1 base and J lost 3, with 13 bases in between. This CDR3 is built from 15 residues.

The chain has TRBV5-1 and TRBJ2-2, with 8 bases fitting TRBD2. Germline values: CDR1 SGHRS, CDR2 YFSETQ. Losses at the gene ends were 6 bases for V and 0 bases for J; bases not matched to a gene: 4. The CDR3 consists of 15 residues. CDR3 nucleotide sequence: TGCGCCAGCAAACAGCGGGAGTCGAACACCGGGGAGCTGTTTTTT. Translating gives CASKQRESNTGELFF.

The CDR3 bases are TGCGCCAGCAGCCTGGCCGGGATTCTCAATGAGCAGTTCTTC. Translated, it gives CASSLAGILNEQFF. The chain employs TRBV5-1 and TRBJ2-1; a possible D gene is TRBD2 (5 bases). Trimming took 4 bases from V and 6 from J, leaving 14 bases between them. Germline V gene lookup returns CDR1 SGHRS and CDR2 YFSETQ. The CDR3 is 14 amino acids. Filled out from reference TRBV5-1 and TRBJ2-1, the complete variable domain reads KAGVTQTPRYLIKTRGQQVTLSCSPISGHRSVSWYQQTPGQGLQFLFEYFSETQRNKGNFPGRFSGRQFSNSRSEMNVSTLELGDSALYLCASSLAGILNEQFFGPGTRLTVL.